The clone carrying this TCR beta chain was seen at least ten times. Its antigen is unidentified. Patients included in sequencing had previously demonstrated CD8+CD57+ cell expansion by flow cytometry. Patient blood was sampled before any therapy had been received. CDR3 and TCR beta VDJ profiling relied on a genomic DNA template. TCRdb re-analysed the reads in MiXCR, keeping a single row per CDR3 protein. The table lists about 240,000 distinct CDR3 sequences, roughly half of them singletons. This sample stems from a study of CD8+CD57+ T cells in acquired aplastic anemia. As for the study in general: DNA recovered from sorted CD4+ and CD8+ cells had a mean of approximately 3.2 ug. Study conclusions and caveats: Patients had roughly 30 CD8+ CDR3 sequences in common with controls (the shared set). For CD8+ Simpson's diversity, patients and controls showed no significant difference.

Trimming removed 7 bases at V and 10 bases at J, with 14 bases between. CDR1 and CDR2 from the germline V gene are SQVTM and ANQGSEA. This CDR3 spans 11 amino acids. The sequence was collected from a human donor with aplastic anemia. Sequences were obtained from sorted CD4+, CD8+, or CD8+CD57+ T cells (not recorded which) from PBMCs. J is TRBJ2-1 and V is TRBV29-1; D might be TRBD2 (5 bases). The CDR3 coding sequence is TGCAGCGCCCCGGGGTCCAGGGAGCAGTTCTTC. This gives the protein CSAPGSREQFF.